The 12 T cell receptor beta chains below were found in one sample sequenced in a study of low-dose radiotherapy and immunotherapy resistance in tumors. Time point reported: before trial treatment. TRAV and TRBV primers primed cDNA for both TCRalpha and TCRbeta. With a constant-region primer and a V-primer adapter, TCRs were subjected to about 20 PCR cycles of amplification. One entry per CDR3 protein, called by TCRdb with MiXCR from the reads. The table records approximately 84,000 distinct CDR3 sequences, roughly a sixth of them present only once. Sequencing used PBMCs, obtained before treatment. The receptors were gathered from a male donor with prostate cancer.

Ten or more counts support this clonotype. This chain uses TRBV7-9 with TRBJ2-5; D is undetermined. Trimming took off 2 bases at V and 1 base at J, with 11 bases between the two ends. This CDR3 is 15 amino acids long. Germline V CDR1 and CDR2: SEHNR, FQNEAQ (reference sequence). The CDR3, as DNA: TGTGCCAGCAGCTTACAGACCGGGTTCCAAGAGACCCAGTACTTC. This codes for CASSLQTGFQETQYF.

In the case of this clonotype: A far larger clone is only one base removed, so a read error is likely. Without the conserved terminal phenylalanine or tryptophan, this CDR3 likely stems from a read error. The DNA is left out, because the CDR3 cannot be placed on it with certainty; the CDR3 is given as TCRdb lists it. This rearrangement joins TRBV5-8 to TRBJ2-1; the table's D gene call, TRBD2, was not cross checked with the DNA. The length of the CDR3 is 13 amino acids, counting both ends. Germline CDR1 is SGHTS and CDR2 is YDEGEE. The chain's CDR3 is CASSLQRGLASVI.

CDR3 residues: CASSVGQPPNYGYTF. Written as DNA, the CDR3 is TGTGCCAGCAGCGTGGGACAGCCTCCTAACTATGGCTACACCTTC. The genes are TRBV9 and TRBJ1-2, with TRBD1 identical over 7 bases. CDR1 SGDLS and CDR2 YYNGEE come from the germline V gene. The CDR3 contains 15 residues. V shed 2 bases, J shed 0 bases, and the junction held 4 bases outside the gene matches.

There are many counts of this clonotype. CDR3 loop: CASSLRETEETQYF. The CDR3 bases are TGTGCCAGCAGCTTACGTGAGACAGAAGAGACCCAGTACTTC. This chain uses TRBV11-3 with TRBJ2-5; a weak D match, TRBD1 (5 bases). CDR1 and CDR2 (germline): SGHNT, YENEEA. Trimming cost V 2 bases and J 3 bases, with 10 bases left between them. The CDR3 extends over 14 amino acids.

This clonotype was seen repeatedly, ten times or more. This chain joins TRBV14 and TRBJ2-1; tentatively, D is TRBD1 (5 bases). The CDR3 consists of 16 residues. In germline, CDR1 is SGHDN, CDR2 FVKESK. V was clipped by 0 bases and J by 7 bases, with 16 bases between them. CDR3 nucleotides: TGTGCCAGCAGCCAAGATAGGCCAGGGCATGGGAATGAGCAGTTCTTC. It translates to CASSQDRPGHGNEQFF. The variable domain in full, with the rest retrieved from reference TRBV14 and TRBJ2-1, is EAGVTQFPSHSVIEKGQTVTLRCDPISGHDNLYWYRRVMGKEIKFLLHFVKESKQDESGMPNNRFLAERTGGTYSTLKVQPAELEDSGVYFCASSQDRPGHGNEQFFGPGTRLTVL.

This clonotype was counted ten times or more. An end of the junction differs from the germline gene, which may be a read error. The V gene is TRBV5-1, the J gene TRBJ1-2; TRBD1 is a possible D gene (5 bases). This CDR3 is built from 13 residues. Germline V CDR1 and CDR2: SGHRS, YFSETQ. The CDR3 nucleotides read TGCGCCAGCAGCCCCCCCGAGGGACGGCGGGCTGACTTC. Its translation is CASSPPEGRRADF.

In this sample, this clonotype turned up many times. The chain is built from TRBV7-2 and TRBJ1-2; D is unclear. Trimming removed 5 bases from V and 6 bases from J, with 22 bases in between. CDR3 length: 16 residues. Germline V lookup: CDR1 SGHTA, CDR2 FQGNSA. In DNA form, the CDR3 reads TGTGCCAGCAGCCGACGATGGGGTTTTGAGCAAGATGGCTACACCTTC. Translated, it gives CASSRRWGFEQDGYTF. The full variable domain, its missing parts supplied by reference TRBV7-2 and TRBJ1-2, is GAGVSQSPSNKVTEKGKDVELRCDPISGHTALYWYRQSLGQGLEFLIYFQGNSAPDKSGLPSDRFSAERTGGSVSTLTIQRTQQEDSAVYLCASSRRWGFEQDGYTFGSGTRLTVV.

As concerns this clonotype: A far larger clone is one nucleotide away, so this likely arose from a read error. The chain links TRBV13 to TRBJ2-1, with D possibly matching TRBD2 (5 bases). The V and J ends lost 4 bases and 11 bases respectively, with 15 bases between them. Germline V gives CDR1 PRHDT, CDR2 FYEKMQ (reference sequence). The CDR3 is made up of 13 amino acids. The CDR3 is CASSSERIAKQFF. Here the CDR3 DNA reads TGTGCCAGCAGCTCAGAACGAATAGCGAAGCAGTTCTTC.

The DNA of the CDR3 is TGTGCCAGCAGAAAAGGGGGAGGGGACAGGGTATATGGCTACACCTTC. It specifies CASRKGGGDRVYGYTF. The rearrangement links TRBV28 to TRBJ1-2, with 9 bases identical to TRBD1. J gave up 5 bases and V 6 bases, and 13 bases lay outside the gene matches. The germline gives CDR1 MDHEN, CDR2 SYDVKM. The CDR3 is 16 residues long.

This rearrangement joins TRBV29-1 to TRBJ2-5; TRBD1 is a possible D gene (6 bases). The germline gives CDR1 SQVTM, CDR2 ANQGSEA. V lost 4 bases, J lost 5 bases, and 17 bases lay in between. CDR3 size: 14 residues. The CDR3 bases are TGCAGCGTTGCTGCCCAACAGGGTTGGGAGACCCAGTACTTC. This codes for CSVAAQQGWETQYF.

In its sample, this clonotype was seen many times. V is TRBV29-1 and J is TRBJ1-2, with D perhaps TRBD1 (5 bases). From germline, CDR1 is SQVTM and CDR2 ANQGSEA. The CDR3 extends over 12 amino acids. Trimming cost V 4 bases and J 3 bases, with 9 bases left between them. The CDR3 sequence: CSVAGRDYGYTF. Here the CDR3 DNA reads TGCAGCGTTGCGGGCAGGGACTATGGCTACACCTTC.

This clonotype has ten or more counts. CDR3 protein: CSVETGGEYGYTF. The CDR3 DNA follows: TGCAGCGTTGAAACAGGGGGGGAGTATGGCTACACCTTC. The chain combines TRBV29-1 with TRBJ1-2; TRBD1 matches 8 bases. The J segment lost 5 bases and the V segment lost 2 bases, leaving 4 bases of the junction unmatched. Germline loops: CDR1 SQVTM, CDR2 ANQGSEA. The CDR3 totals 13 residues.